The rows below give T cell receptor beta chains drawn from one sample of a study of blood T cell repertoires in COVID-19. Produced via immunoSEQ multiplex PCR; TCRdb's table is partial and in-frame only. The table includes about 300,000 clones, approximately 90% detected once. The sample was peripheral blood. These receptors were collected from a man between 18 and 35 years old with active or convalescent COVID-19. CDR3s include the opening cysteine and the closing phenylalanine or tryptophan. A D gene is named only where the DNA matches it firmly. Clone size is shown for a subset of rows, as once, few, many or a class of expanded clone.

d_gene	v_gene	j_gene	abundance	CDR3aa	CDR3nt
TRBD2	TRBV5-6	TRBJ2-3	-	CASSLTGTTSTDTQYF	TGTGCCAGCAGCTTAACCGGGACTACCAGCACAGATACGCAGTATTTT
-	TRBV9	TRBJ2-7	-	CASSITGDPGYEQYF	TGTGCCAGCAGCATCACAGGCGACCCTGGCTACGAGCAGTACTTC
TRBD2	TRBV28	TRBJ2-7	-	CASSLRTRAYEQYF	TGTGCCAGCAGTTTGAGGACTAGGGCGTACGAGCAGTACTTC
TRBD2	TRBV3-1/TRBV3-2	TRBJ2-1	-	CASSSSGSGYNEQFF	TGTGCCAGCAGCTCTAGCGGGAGTGGGTACAATGAGCAGTTCTTC
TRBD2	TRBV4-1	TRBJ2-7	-	CASSQGGTRPTYEQYF	TGCGCCAGCAGCCAAGGCGGGACTAGGCCTACCTACGAGCAGTACTTC
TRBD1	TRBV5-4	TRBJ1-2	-	CASSLGAGTGFTYGYTF	TGTGCCAGCAGCTTGGGGGCCGGGACAGGATTTACCTATGGCTACACCTTC
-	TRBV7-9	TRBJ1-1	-	CASSLAYRKNTEAFF	TGTGCCAGCAGCTTAGCTTACAGAAAGAACACTGAAGCTTTCTTT
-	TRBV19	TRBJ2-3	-	CASSIVPGLDTQYF	TGTGCCAGTAGTATTGTCCCTGGACTTGATACGCAGTATTTT
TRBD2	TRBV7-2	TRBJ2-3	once	CASSQSLASVDTQYF	TGTGCCAGCAGCCAATCACTAGCGTCGGTGGATACGCAGTATTTT
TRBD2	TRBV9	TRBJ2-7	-	CASSSGTSGYSSYEQYF	TGTGCCAGCAGCTCCGGGACTAGCGGGTACAGCTCCTACGAGCAGTACTTC
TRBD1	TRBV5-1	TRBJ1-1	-	CASSSGQYTEAFF	TGCGCCAGCAGCTCGGGACAGTACACTGAAGCTTTCTTT
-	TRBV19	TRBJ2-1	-	CASRMASTNEQFF	TGTGCCAGTAGAATGGCTAGCACCAATGAGCAGTTCTTC
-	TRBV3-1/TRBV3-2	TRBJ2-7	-	CASSHLQAYEQYF	TGTGCCAGCAGCCATCTGCAGGCCTACGAGCAGTACTTC
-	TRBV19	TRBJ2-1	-	CASSMRVSSYNEQFF	TGTGCCAGTAGTATGCGGGTTAGCTCCTACAATGAGCAGTTCTTC
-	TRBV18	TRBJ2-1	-	CASSVTGGVYNEQFF	TGTGCCAGCTCAGTAACGGGGGGCGTCTACAATGAGCAGTTCTTC
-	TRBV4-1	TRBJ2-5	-	CASSPLGAQETQYF	TGCGCCAGCAGCCCATTGGGGGCGCAAGAGACCCAGTACTTC
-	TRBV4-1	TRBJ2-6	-	CASSQDTTHSGANVLTF	TGCGCCAGCAGCCAAGATACAACCCACTCTGGGGCCAACGTCCTGACTTTC
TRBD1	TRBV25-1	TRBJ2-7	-	CASSLTGGEQYF	TGTGCCAGCAGCCTGACAGGGGGCGAGCAGTACTTC
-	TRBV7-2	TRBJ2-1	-	CASSPSRGSMGYNEQFF	TGTGCCAGCAGCCCATCAAGGGGGTCTATGGGCTACAATGAGCAGTTCTTC
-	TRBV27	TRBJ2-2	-	CASSPRTGTTNTGELFF	TGTGCCAGCAGTCCCCGAACCGGGACAACGAACACCGGGGAGCTGTTTTTT
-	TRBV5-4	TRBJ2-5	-	CASSLSGEAETQYF	TGTGCCAGCAGCTTGTCCGGGGAGGCGGAGACCCAGTACTTC
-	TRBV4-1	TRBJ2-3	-	CASSQVRGEYDTQYF	TGCGCCAGCAGCCAAGTTCGTGGGGAGTATGATACGCAGTATTTT
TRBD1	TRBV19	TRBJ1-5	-	CASTEGTVRYSNQPQHF	TGTGCCAGTACGGAAGGGACAGTCCGATATAGCAATCAGCCCCAGCATTTT
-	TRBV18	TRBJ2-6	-	CASSPPDISGANVLTF	TGTGCCAGCTCACCACCCGACATCTCTGGGGCCAACGTCCTGACTTTC
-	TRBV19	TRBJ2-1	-	CASSRGYNEQFF	TGTGCCAGTAGTCGGGGATACAATGAGCAGTTCTTC
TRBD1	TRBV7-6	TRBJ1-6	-	CASSLDGQGRDSPLHF	TGTGCCAGCAGCTTAGATGGACAGGGGAGGGATTCACCCCTCCACTTT
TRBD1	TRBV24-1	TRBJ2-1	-	CATSRDRGPYNEQFF	TGTGCCACCAGCCGGGACAGGGGGCCCTACAATGAGCAGTTCTTC
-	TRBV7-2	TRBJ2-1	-	CASSLVADTYNEQFF	TGTGCCAGCAGCTTAGTAGCGGACACCTACAATGAGCAGTTCTTC
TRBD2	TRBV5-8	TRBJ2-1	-	CASSLDRLASSYNEQFF	TGTGCCAGCAGCTTGGATAGACTAGCATCCTCCTACAATGAGCAGTTCTTC
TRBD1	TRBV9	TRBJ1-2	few	CASSVGTGPYGYTF	TGTGCCAGCAGCGTAGGGACAGGACCATATGGCTACACCTTC
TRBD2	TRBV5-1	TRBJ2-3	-	CASSQSGRAGDTQYF	TGCGCCAGCAGCCAGAGCGGGAGGGCCGGAGATACGCAGTATTTT
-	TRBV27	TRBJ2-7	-	CASSLNRVSYEQYF	TGTGCCAGCAGTTTAAACAGGGTCTCCTACGAGCAGTACTTC
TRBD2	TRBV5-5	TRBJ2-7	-	CASSRSITSGDSYEQYF	TGTGCCAGCAGCCGCAGTATAACTAGCGGAGATTCCTACGAGCAGTACTTC
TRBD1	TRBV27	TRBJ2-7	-	CASSEPDLGQDYEQYF	TGTGCCAGCAGCGAGCCCGATCTGGGACAGGACTACGAGCAGTACTTC
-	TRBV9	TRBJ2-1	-	CASSVGPGQSWDNEQFF	TGTGCCAGCAGCGTAGGGCCAGGACAGTCATGGGACAATGAGCAGTTCTTC
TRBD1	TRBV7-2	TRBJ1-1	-	CASSPTGTSTEAFF	TGTGCCAGCAGCCCGACAGGGACGAGCACTGAAGCTTTCTTT
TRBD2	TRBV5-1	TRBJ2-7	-	CASSRAWEGDEQYF	TGCGCCAGCAGCAGGGCATGGGAGGGCGACGAGCAGTACTTC
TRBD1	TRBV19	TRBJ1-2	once	CASTGQYYGYTF	TGTGCCAGTACGGGACAGTACTATGGCTACACCTTC
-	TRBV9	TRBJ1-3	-	CASSVGQISGNTIYF	TGTGCCAGCAGCGTAGGACAGATCTCTGGAAACACCATATATTTT
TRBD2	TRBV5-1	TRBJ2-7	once	CASSPGTSGRVTYEQYF	TGCGCCAGCAGCCCGGGGACTAGCGGGAGGGTCACCTACGAGCAGTACTTC
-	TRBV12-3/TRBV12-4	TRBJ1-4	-	CASRGQLNEKLFF	TGTGCCAGCAGGGGACAACTTAATGAAAAACTGTTTTTT
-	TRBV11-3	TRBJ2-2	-	CASRLDFNTGELFF	TGTGCCAGCAGATTGGACTTCAACACCGGGGAGCTGTTTTTT
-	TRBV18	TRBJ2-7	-	CASSRGGDPYEQYF	TGTGCCAGCTCACGCGGGGGCGACCCCTACGAGCAGTACTTC